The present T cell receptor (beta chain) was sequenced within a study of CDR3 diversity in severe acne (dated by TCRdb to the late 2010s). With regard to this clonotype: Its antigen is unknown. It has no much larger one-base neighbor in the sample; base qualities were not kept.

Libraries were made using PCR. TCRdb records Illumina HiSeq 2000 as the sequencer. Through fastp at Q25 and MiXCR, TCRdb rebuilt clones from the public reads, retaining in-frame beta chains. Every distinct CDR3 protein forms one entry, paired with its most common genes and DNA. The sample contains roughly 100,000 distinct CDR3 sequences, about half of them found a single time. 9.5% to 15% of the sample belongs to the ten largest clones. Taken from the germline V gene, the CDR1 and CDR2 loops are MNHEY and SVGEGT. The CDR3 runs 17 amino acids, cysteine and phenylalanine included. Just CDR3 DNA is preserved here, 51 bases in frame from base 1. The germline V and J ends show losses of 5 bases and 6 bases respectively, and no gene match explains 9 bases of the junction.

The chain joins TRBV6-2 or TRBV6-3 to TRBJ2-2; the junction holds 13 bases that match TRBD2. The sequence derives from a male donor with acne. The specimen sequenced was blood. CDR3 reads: CASSPGLAGEAPGELFF. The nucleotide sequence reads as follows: TGTGCCAGCAGTCCCGGACTAGCGGGAGAGGCCCCCGGGGAGCTGTTTTTT.